This T cell receptor beta chain appears in the sequencing data of a study of OX40 agonist ivuxolimab in advanced cancers. Findings of the study overall: Some of the lowest clonal expansion was seen in partial responders at 0.1-3.0 mg/kg.

The germline gives CDR1 GTSNPN, CDR2 SVGIG (reference sequence). V was trimmed by 3 bases and J by 0 bases, leaving 9 bases between them. The CDR3 runs to 14 residues. As regards this clone: No antigen is known for it.

Clones were read by immunoSEQ multiplex PCR, and TCRdb kept only the in-frame ones, dropping some. The sample includes 30,000 to 45,000 clones, roughly 80% of them seen just once. The sequences come from CD4+ or CD8+ T cells sorted from blood, collected in a trial of the OX40 agonist ivuxolimab. This TCR derives from an adult with an advanced solid tumor such as melanoma, head and neck, liver or kidney cancer. The chain combines TRBV30 with TRBJ1-3; unclear D gene. The CDR3 sequence: CAWRGRSSGNTIYF. The CDR3 region has the DNA TGTGCCTGGAGGGGGAGGAGCTCTGGAAACACCATATATTTT.